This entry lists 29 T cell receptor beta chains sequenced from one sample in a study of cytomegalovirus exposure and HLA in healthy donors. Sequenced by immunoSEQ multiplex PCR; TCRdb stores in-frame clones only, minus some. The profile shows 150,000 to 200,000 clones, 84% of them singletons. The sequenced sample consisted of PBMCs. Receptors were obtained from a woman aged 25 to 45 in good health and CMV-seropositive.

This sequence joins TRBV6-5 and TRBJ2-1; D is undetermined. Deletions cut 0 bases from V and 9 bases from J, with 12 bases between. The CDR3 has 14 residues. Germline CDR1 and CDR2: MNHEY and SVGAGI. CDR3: CASSYSYSNGEQFF. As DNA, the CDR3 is TGTGCCAGCAGTTACTCGTACAGTAATGGTGAGCAGTTCTTC.

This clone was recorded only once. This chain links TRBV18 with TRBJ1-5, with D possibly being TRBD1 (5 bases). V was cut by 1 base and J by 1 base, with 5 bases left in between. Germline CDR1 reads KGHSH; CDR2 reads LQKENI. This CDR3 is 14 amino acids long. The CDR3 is CASSPRQSNQPQHF. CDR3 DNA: TGTGCCAGCTCACCACGACAGAGCAATCAGCCCCAGCATTTT.

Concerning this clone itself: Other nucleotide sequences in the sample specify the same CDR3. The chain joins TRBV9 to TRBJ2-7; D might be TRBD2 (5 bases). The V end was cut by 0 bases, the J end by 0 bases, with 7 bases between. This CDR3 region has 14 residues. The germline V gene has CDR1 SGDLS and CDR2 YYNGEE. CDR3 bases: TGTGCCAGCAGCGTAGGAGGGATCTCCTACGAGCAGTACTTC. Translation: CASSVGGISYEQYF.

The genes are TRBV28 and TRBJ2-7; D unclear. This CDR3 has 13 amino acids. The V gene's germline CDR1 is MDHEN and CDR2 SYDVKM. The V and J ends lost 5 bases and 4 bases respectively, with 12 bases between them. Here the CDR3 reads CASSLFARYEQYF. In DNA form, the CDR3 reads TGTGCCAGCAGTCTATTTGCGCGATACGAGCAGTACTTC.

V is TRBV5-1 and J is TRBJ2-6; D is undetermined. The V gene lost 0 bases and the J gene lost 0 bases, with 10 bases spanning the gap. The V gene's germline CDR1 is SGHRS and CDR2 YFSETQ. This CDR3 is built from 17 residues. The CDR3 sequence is CASSLAVVDSGANVLTF. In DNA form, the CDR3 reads TGCGCCAGCAGCTTGGCCGTAGTAGACTCTGGGGCCAACGTCCTGACTTTC.

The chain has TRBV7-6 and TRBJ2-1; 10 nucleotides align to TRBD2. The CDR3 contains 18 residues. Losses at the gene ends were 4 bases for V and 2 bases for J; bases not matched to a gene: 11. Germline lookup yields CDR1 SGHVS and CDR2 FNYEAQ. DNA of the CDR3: TGTGCCAGCAGCTCTGGACCCCAAGGACTAGCGGCCTACAATGAGCAGTTCTTC. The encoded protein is CASSSGPQGLAAYNEQFF.

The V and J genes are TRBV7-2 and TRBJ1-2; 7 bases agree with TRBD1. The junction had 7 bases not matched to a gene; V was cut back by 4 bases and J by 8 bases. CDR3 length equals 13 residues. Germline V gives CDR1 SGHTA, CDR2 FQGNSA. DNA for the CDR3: TGTGCCAGCAGCTCAGACAGGGTTGGAGGCTACACCTTC. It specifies CASSSDRVGGYTF.

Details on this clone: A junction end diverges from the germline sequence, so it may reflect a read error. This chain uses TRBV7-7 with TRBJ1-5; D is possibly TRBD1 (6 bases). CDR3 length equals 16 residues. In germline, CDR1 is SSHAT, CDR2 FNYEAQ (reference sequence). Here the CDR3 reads CASSHFRTVPFSSQHF. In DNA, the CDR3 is TGTGCTAGCAGCCACTTCCGGACAGTCCCCTTTTCGTCCCAGCATTTT. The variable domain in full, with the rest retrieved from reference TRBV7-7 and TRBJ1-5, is GAGVSQSPRYKVTKRGQDVTLRCDPISSHATLYWYQQALGQGPEFLTYFNYEAQPDKSGLPSDRFSAERPEGSISTLTIQRTEQRDSAMYRCASSHFRTVPFSSQHFGDGTRLSIL.

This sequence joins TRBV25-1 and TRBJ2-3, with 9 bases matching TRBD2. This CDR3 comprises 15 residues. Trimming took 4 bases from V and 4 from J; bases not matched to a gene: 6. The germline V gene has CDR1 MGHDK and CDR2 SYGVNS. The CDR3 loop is CASSAAGGPSDTQYF. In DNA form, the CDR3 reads TGTGCCAGCAGTGCGGCGGGAGGGCCGTCAGATACGCAGTATTTT.

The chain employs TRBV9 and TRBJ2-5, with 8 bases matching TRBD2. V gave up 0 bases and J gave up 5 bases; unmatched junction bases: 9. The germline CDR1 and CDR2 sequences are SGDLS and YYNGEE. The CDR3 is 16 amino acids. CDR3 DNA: TGTGCCAGCAGCGTAGCTACGGGACTAGTATTTGAGACCCAGTACTTC. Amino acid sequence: CASSVATGLVFETQYF.

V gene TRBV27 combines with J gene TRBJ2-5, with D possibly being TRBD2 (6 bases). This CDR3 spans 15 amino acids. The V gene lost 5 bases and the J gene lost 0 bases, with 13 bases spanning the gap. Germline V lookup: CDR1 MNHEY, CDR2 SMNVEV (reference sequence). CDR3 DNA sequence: TGTGCCAGCAGTCCTCAGCGGGCCTACCAAGAGACCCAGTACTTC. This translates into CASSPQRAYQETQYF.

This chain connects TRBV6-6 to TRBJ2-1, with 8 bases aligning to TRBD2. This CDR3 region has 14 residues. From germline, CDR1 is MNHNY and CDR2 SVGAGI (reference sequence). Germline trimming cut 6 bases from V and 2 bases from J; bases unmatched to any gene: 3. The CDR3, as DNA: TGTGCCAGCAGCGGGAGGGCCACCTACAATGAGCAGTTCTTC. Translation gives CASSGRATYNEQFF.

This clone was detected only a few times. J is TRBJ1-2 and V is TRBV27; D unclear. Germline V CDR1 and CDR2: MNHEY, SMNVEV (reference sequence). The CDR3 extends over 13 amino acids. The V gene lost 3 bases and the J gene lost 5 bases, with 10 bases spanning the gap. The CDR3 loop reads CASSFASAYGYTF. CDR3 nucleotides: TGTGCCAGCAGTTTCGCGTCTGCATATGGCTACACCTTC.

CDR3 loop: CASSYPTSGRRDTQYF. CDR3 DNA: TGTGCCAGCAGTTACCCGACTAGCGGGAGGAGGGATACGCAGTATTTT. The chain links TRBV6-6 to TRBJ2-3; 13 nucleotides agree with TRBD2. From germline, CDR1 is MNHNY and CDR2 SVGAGI (reference sequence). J lost 6 bases, V lost 2 bases, and 5 bases had no gene match. The CDR3 contains 16 residues.

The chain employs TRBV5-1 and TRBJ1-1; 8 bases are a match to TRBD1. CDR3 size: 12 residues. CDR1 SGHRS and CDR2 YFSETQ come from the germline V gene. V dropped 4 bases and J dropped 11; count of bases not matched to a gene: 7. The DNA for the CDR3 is TGCGCCAGCAGCCACGGACAGGGAGCGGCTTTCTTT. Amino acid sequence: CASSHGQGAAFF.

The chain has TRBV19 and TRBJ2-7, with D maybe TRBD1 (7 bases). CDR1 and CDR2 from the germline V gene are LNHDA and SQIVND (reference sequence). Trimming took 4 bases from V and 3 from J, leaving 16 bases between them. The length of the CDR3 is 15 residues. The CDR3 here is CASSTGGTANYEQYF. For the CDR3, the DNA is TGTGCCAGTAGTACCGGAGGGACAGCTAACTACGAGCAGTACTTC.

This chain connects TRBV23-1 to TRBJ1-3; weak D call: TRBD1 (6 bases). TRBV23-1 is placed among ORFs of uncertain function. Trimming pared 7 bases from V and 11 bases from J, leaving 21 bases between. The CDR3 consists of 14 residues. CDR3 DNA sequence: TGCGCCAGCACCCCCCGACCTACAGGGACGGCCATATATTTT. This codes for CASTPRPTGTAIYF.

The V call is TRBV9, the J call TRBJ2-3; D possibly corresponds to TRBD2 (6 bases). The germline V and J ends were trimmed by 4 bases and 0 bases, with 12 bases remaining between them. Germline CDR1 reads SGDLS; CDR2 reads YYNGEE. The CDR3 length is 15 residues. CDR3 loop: CASSLAAGSTDTQYF. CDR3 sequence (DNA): TGTGCCAGCAGCTTAGCTGCGGGAAGCACAGATACGCAGTATTTT.

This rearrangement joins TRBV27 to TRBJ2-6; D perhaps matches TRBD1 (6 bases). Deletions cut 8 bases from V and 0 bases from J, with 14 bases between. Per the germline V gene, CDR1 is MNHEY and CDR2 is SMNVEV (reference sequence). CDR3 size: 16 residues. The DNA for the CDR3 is TGTGCCAGCCGTAAACAGGGAGACTCTGGGGCCAACGTCCTGACTTTC. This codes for CASRKQGDSGANVLTF.

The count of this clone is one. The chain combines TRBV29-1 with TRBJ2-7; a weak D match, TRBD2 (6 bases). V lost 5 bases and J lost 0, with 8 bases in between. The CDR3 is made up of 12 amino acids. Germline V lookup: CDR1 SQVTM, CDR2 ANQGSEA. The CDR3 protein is CSVRRGSYEQYF. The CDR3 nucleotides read TGCAGCGTTCGGCGGGGCTCCTACGAGCAGTACTTC.

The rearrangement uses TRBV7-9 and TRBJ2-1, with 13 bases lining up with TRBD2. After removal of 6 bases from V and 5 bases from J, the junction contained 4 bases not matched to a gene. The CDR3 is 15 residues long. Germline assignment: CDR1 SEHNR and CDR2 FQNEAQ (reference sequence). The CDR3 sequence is CASRTGLAGNNEQFF. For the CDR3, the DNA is TGTGCCAGCAGGACGGGACTAGCGGGAAACAATGAGCAGTTCTTC.

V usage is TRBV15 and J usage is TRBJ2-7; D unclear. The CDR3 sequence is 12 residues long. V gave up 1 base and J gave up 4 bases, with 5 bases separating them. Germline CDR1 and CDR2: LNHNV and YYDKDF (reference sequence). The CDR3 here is CATSRGTYEQYF. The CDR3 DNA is TGTGCCACCAGCAGAGGAACTTACGAGCAGTACTTC.

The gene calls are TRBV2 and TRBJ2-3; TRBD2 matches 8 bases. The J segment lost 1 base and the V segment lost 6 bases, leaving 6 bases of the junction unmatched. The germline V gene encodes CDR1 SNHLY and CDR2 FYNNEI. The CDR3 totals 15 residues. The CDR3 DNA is TGTGCCAGCAGCCCAGCGGGAGTTGGCACAGATACGCAGTATTTT. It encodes CASSPAGVGTDTQYF.

CDR3 coding DNA: TGTGCCAGCAGTGAAAACCCAGGGGTGTTGGATGAGCAGTTCTTC. This codes for CASSENPGVLDEQFF. The rearrangement links TRBV6-1 to TRBJ2-1, with D possibly being TRBD1 (6 bases). Trimming pared 2 bases from V and 8 bases from J, leaving 16 bases between. The CDR3 covers 15 residues. Germline CDR1 is MNHNS and CDR2 is SASEGT.

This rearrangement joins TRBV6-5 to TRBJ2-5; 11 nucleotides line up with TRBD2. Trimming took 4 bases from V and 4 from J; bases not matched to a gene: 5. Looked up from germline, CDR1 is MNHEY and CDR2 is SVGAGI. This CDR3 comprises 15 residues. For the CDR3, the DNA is TGTGCCAGCAGTTCAGATACTAGCGGGAGAGAGACCCAGTACTTC. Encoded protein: CASSSDTSGRETQYF.

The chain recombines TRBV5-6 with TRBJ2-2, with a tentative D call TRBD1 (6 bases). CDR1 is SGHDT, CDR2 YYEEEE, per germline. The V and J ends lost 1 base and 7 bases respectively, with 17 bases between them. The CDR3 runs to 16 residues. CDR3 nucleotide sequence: TGTGCCAGCAGCTTGAGCCTTGGAAACAGGGTCGGGGAGCTGTTTTTT. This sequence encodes CASSLSLGNRVGELFF. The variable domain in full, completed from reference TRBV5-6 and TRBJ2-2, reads DAGVTQSPTHLIKTRGQQVTLRCSPKSGHDTVSWYQQALGQGPQFIFQYYEEEERQRGNFPDRFSGHQFPNYSSELNVNALLLGDSALYLCASSLSLGNRVGELFFGEGSRLTVL.

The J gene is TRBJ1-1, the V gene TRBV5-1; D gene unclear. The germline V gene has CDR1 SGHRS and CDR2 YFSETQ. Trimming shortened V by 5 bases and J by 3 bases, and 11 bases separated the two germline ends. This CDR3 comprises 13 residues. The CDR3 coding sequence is TGCGCCAGCAGTTGGGCGAGGGACACTGAAGCTTTCTTT. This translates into CASSWARDTEAFF.

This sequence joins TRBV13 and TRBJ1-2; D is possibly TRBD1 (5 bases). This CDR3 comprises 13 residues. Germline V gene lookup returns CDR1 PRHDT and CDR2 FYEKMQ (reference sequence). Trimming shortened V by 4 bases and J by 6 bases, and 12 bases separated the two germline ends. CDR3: CASSSGGEDGYTF. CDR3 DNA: TGTGCCAGCAGCTCGGGGGGTGAAGATGGCTACACCTTC.

The CDR3 DNA follows: TGCGCCAGCAGCCCGGACAGGAAAGAGACCCAGTACTTC. As protein: CASSPDRKETQYF. The chain recombines TRBV5-1 with TRBJ2-5, with TRBD1 matching 7 bases. CDR3 size: 13 residues. Trimming cost V 4 bases and J 3 bases; bases outside gene matches: 3. Germline V gene data show CDR1 as SGHRS and CDR2 as YFSETQ.